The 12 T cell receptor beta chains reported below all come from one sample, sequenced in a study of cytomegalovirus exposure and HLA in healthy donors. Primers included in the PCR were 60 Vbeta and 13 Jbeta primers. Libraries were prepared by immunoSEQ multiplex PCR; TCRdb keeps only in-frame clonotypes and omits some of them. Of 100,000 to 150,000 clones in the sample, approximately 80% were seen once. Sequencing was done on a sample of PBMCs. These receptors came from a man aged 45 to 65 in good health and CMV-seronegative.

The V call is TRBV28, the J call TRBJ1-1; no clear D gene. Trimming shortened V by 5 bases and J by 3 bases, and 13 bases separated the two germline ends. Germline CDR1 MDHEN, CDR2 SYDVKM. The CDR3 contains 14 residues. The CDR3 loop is CASSGSTPHTEAFF. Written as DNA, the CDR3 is TGTGCCAGCAGTGGGTCGACACCTCACACTGAAGCTTTCTTT.

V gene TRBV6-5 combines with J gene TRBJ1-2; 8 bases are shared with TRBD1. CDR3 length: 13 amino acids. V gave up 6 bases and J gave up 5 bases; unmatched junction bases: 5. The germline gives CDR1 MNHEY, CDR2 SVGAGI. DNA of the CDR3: TGTGCCAGCAGCGGGACAGGTGGATATGGCTACACCTTC. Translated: CASSGTGGYGYTF.

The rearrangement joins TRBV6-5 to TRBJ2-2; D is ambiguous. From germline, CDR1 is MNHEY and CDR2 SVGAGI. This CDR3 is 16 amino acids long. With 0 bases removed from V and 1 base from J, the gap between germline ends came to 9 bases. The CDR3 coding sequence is TGTGCCAGCAGTTACTCGATCCCGGGGAACACCGGGGAGCTGTTTTTT. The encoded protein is CASSYSIPGNTGELFF.

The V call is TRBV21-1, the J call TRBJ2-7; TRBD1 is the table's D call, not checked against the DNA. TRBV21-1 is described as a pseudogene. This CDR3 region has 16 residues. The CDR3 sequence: CASSKAHRWASYEQYF. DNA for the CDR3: TGTGCCAGCAGCAAAGCGCACCGGTGGGCCTCCTACGAGCAGTACTTC.

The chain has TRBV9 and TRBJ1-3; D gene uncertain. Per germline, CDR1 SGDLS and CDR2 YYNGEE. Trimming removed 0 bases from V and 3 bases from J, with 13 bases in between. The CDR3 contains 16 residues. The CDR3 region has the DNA TGTGCCAGCAGCGTAGGTCGACAAACATATGGAAACACCATATATTTT. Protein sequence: CASSVGRQTYGNTIYF.

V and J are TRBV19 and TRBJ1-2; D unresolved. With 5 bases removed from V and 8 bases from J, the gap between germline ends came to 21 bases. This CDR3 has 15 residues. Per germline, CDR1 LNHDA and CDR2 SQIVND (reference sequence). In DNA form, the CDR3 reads TGTGCCAGTAGTGTGACTGGGGAGGGAGCTTTCGGCTACACCTTC. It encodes CASSVTGEGAFGYTF.

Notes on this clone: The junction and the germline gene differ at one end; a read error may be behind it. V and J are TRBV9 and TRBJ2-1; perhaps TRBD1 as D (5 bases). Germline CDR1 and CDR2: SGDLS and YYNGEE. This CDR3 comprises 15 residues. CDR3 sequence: CASSVEVTGFGEQLF. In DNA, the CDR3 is TGTGCCAGCAGCGTAGAGGTAACAGGATTTGGTGAGCAGCTCTTC.

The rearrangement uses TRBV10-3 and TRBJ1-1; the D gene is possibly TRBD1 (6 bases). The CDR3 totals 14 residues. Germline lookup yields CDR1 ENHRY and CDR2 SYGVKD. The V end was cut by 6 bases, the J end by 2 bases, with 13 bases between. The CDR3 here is CAIRGTSSNTEAFF. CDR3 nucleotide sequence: TGTGCCATCAGGGGGACAAGTTCAAACACTGAAGCTTTCTTT.

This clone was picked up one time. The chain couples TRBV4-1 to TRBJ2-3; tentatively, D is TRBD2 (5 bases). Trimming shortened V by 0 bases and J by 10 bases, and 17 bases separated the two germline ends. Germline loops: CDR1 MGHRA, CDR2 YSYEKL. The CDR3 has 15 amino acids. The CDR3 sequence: CASSQDSARDGAQYF. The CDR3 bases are TGCGCCAGCAGCCAAGATTCCGCCCGGGATGGGGCGCAGTATTTT.

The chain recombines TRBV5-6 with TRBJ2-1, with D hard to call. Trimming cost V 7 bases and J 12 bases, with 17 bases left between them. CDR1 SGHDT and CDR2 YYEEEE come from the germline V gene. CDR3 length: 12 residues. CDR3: CASCYTASGQFF. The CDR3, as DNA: TGTGCCAGCTGCTATACTGCCTCTGGGCAGTTCTTC.

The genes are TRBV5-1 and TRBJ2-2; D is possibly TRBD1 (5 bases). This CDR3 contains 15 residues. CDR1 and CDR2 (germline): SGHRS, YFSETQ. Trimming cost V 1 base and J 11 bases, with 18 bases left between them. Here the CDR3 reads CASSLMLSGQFELFF. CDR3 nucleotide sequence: TGCGCCAGCAGCTTGATGCTCTCAGGGCAGTTCGAGCTGTTTTTT.

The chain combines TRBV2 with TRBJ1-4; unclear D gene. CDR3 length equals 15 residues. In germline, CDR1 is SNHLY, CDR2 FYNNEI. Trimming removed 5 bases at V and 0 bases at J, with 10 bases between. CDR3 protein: CASSILRATNEKLFF. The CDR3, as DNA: TGTGCCAGCAGTATTCTTCGGGCAACTAATGAAAAACTGTTTTTT.